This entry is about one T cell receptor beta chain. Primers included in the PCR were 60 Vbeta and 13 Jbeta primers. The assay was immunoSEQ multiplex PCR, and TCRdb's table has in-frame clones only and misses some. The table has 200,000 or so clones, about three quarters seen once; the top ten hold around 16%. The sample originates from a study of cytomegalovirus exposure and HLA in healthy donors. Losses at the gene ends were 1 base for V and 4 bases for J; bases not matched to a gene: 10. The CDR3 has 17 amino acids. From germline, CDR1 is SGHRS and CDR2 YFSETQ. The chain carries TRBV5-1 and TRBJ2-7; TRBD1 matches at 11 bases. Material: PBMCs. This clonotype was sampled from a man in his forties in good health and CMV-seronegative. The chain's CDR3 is CASSLSKSGTGGYEQYF. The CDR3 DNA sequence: TGCGCCAGCAGCTTGTCCAAGTCTGGGACAGGGGGATACGAGCAGTACTTC.